The rows below give T cell receptor beta chains drawn from one sample of a study of blood T cell repertoires in COVID-19. The data were produced by immunoSEQ multiplex PCR, yet TCRdb's version contains in-frame clones alone and is incomplete. Among under 250,000 clones listed, approximately 78% were seen once. The sample comprised peripheral blood. The source is a woman younger than 30 with acute or convalescent COVID-19. CDR3s include the opening cysteine and the closing phenylalanine or tryptophan. A D gene is named only where the DNA matches it firmly. Only part of the rows carry a size: once, few, many, or a class if the clone is expanded.

clone size	D gene	V gene	J gene	CDR3 DNA	CDR3 protein
-	TRBD1	TRBV5-1	TRBJ1-1	TGCGCCAGCAGCCCGGGGACAGGGGGCCCGAACACTGAAGCTTTCTTT	CASSPGTGGPNTEAFF
once	TRBD1	TRBV10-2	TRBJ1-2	TGCGCCAGCAGTGAGCCTAGACAGGGGAGGTATGGCTACACCTTC	CASSEPRQGRYGYTF
-	-	TRBV29-1	TRBJ1-2	TGCAGCGTTGGGGCAGAAGAGGGCTACACCTTC	CSVGAEEGYTF
-	-	TRBV9	TRBJ2-5	TGTGCCAGCAGCGTAGGGGTGGGGCAGGCCTACCAAGAGACCCAGTACTTC	CASSVGVGQAYQETQYF
-	-	TRBV13	TRBJ1-5	TGTGCCAGCAGCTTAGGACACAACCTCAATCAGCCCCAGCATTTT	CASSLGHNLNQPQHF
-	TRBD2	TRBV5-1	TRBJ2-3	TGCGCCAGCAGCTTGGGAGGACTAGCCCTAAGGGAGACAGATACGCAGTATTTT	CASSLGGLALRETDTQYF
-	TRBD1	TRBV28	TRBJ1-2	TGTGCCAGCAGTGACCCCACAGGGGGCTGGGGTGGCTACACCTTC	CASSDPTGGWGGYTF
few	TRBD2	TRBV5-1	TRBJ2-3	TGCGCCAGCAGCGTAGGAGCGGGAGGGCCGACAGATACGCAGTATTTT	CASSVGAGGPTDTQYF
-	-	TRBV7-9	TRBJ2-3	TGTGCCAGCAGCTTAGTACACGATACGCAGTATTTT	CASSLVHDTQYF
-	-	TRBV12-3/TRBV12-4	TRBJ1-2	TGTGCCAGCAGTCCCAGGGGTAGGGGCTACACCTTC	CASSPRGRGYTF
once	TRBD1	TRBV27	TRBJ1-6	TGTGCCAGCAATCCCGGGACAGCAATGGATTCACCCCTCCACTTT	CASNPGTAMDSPLHF
-	TRBD1	TRBV18	TRBJ1-2	TGTGCCAGCTCACCTGGGACAGTTTCGAGCAGCTATGGCTACACCTTC	CASSPGTVSSSYGYTF
-	TRBD1	TRBV5-4	TRBJ1-5	TGTGCCAGCAGCTTAGGTCCGGGAGGACAGGGAAATCAGCCCCAGCATTTT	CASSLGPGGQGNQPQHF
once	TRBD1	TRBV28	TRBJ1-4	TGTGCCAGCAGCCGTGGACAGGGTAATGAAAAACTGTTTTTT	CASSRGQGNEKLFF
-	-	TRBV6-2/TRBV6-3	TRBJ1-2	TGTGCCAGCAGTTACGGTCGCGGACTCTATGGCTACACCTTC	CASSYGRGLYGYTF
-	TRBD2	TRBV15	TRBJ2-1	TGTGCCACCAGCAGAGATAAGTGGGCGGGAGGGGAATACAATGAGCAGTTCTTC	CATSRDKWAGGEYNEQFF
-	TRBD2	TRBV28	TRBJ2-3	TGTGCCAGCAGTCCCGGACTAGCGGACCCCGTCGGGGATACGCAGTATTTT	CASSPGLADPVGDTQYF
-	-	TRBV28	TRBJ2-7	TGTGCCAGCAGTTTTGATCAGGCCGAGCAGTACTTC	CASSFDQAEQYF
-	TRBD1	TRBV27	TRBJ1-5	TGTGCCAGCAGTTTACGCCAATCCGGGACAGGGGTCCATCAGCCCCAGCATTTT	CASSLRQSGTGVHQPQHF
-	-	TRBV11-2	TRBJ2-3	TGTGCCAGCAGCACCTGGGCGAGTTCTAGCACAGATACGCAGTATTTT	CASSTWASSSTDTQYF
-	-	TRBV6-5	TRBJ2-6	TGTGCCAGCAGTTACTCGAGTGGGGCCAACGTCCTGACTTTC	CASSYSSGANVLTF
-	-	TRBV6-6	TRBJ1-3	TGTGCCAGCAGGGCAGGGATTACTTCTGGAAACACCATATATTTT	CASRAGITSGNTIYF
many	TRBD1	TRBV18	TRBJ1-1	TGTGCCAGCTCACCCCGACAGGGCGGGAACACTGAAGCTTTCTTT	CASSPRQGGNTEAFF
-	-	TRBV7-2	TRBJ2-1	TGTGCCAGCAGCTTAAACAAGGGGTTGGATGAGCAGTTCTTC	CASSLNKGLDEQFF
-	-	TRBV27	TRBJ1-4	TGTGCCAGCAGTGAAGTGGGGGGGAATGAAAAACTGTTTTTT	CASSEVGGNEKLFF
once	-	TRBV6-5	TRBJ1-2	TGTGCCAGCAGTTACGGGGTGGGGCGGAACTATGGCTACACCTTC	CASSYGVGRNYGYTF
-	-	TRBV27	TRBJ1-5	TGTGCCAGCAGTTTCAGGGACAAGGGGTTTATGGCCCAGCATTTT	CASSFRDKGFMAQHF
-	-	TRBV5-1	TRBJ1-5	TGCGCCAGCAGCTCAACCTCGGGGAGCAATCAGCCCCAGCATTTT	CASSSTSGSNQPQHF
few	TRBD1	TRBV19	TRBJ1-5	TGTGCCAGTAGTATAAGACAGGGACCGAGCAATCAGCCCCAGCATTTT	CASSIRQGPSNQPQHF
once	-	TRBV2	TRBJ2-5	TGTGCCAGCAGTGAACGGCGGCAAGAGACCCAGTACTTC	CASSERRQETQYF
-	-	TRBV7-2	TRBJ2-2	TGTGCCAGCAGCTTAGTCCTTAGCTCCGGGGAGCTGTTTTTT	CASSLVLSSGELFF
-	TRBD1	TRBV28	TRBJ1-1	TGTGCCAGCACGCGACTACAGGGACAGGGTGGAACTGAAGCTTTCTTT	CASTRLQGQGGTEAFF
-	TRBD1	TRBV19	TRBJ1-2	TGTGCCAGTAGTATAGTGTCCAGGGGGACAGATGGCTACACCTTC	CASSIVSRGTDGYTF
-	TRBD1	TRBV18	TRBJ2-2	TGTGCCAGCTCCTTATCGAGGGGGCTCACCGGGGAGCTGTTTTTT	CASSLSRGLTGELFF
once	TRBD2	TRBV12-3/TRBV12-4	TRBJ2-5	TGTGCCAGTAGCGGGCGCCGACAAGAGACCCAGTACTTC	CASSGRRQETQYF
-	TRBD2	TRBV4-2	TRBJ2-5	TGTGCCAGCAGCCAAGATCTGCGGGAGGTAGAGACCCAGTACTTC	CASSQDLREVETQYF
once	-	TRBV7-2	TRBJ2-5	TGTGCCAGCAGCCGCGGACTAACCCAGGAGACCCAGTACTTC	CASSRGLTQETQYF
-	-	TRBV19	TRBJ1-5	TGTGCCAGTAGTATCTGGGGGAGGAATCAGCCCCAGCATTTT	CASSIWGRNQPQHF